At least ten counts were recorded for the clone carrying this T cell receptor beta chain. Its antigen is unknown. This sample was included in a study of breast tumors, draining lymph nodes, adjacent tissues. One entry per CDR3 protein, called by TCRdb with MiXCR from the multiplex PCR reads. The sample includes some 110,000 distinct CDR3 sequences, more than 25% of them seen just once. The study's findings and limits: Tumor repertoires ranked between lymph nodes and nontumor tissue in diversity, with V and J gene preferences.

The germline CDR1 and CDR2 sequences are SNHLY and FYNNEI. V was pared by 10 bases and J by 2 bases, with 15 bases of the junction left unmatched. The CDR3 contains 16 residues. Breast cancer patients provided tissue from their axillary draining lymph nodes. The receptor's source is a female donor with breast cancer. Some clones in this sample may be carry-over from other donors' samples. This chain joins TRBV2 and TRBJ2-3, with 7 bases identical to TRBD1. Specimen: axillary lymph node tissue. This CDR3 reads CAILQGPNKVTDTQYF. Written as DNA, the CDR3 is TGTGCCATACTACAGGGGCCGAATAAAGTCACAGATACGCAGTATTTT.